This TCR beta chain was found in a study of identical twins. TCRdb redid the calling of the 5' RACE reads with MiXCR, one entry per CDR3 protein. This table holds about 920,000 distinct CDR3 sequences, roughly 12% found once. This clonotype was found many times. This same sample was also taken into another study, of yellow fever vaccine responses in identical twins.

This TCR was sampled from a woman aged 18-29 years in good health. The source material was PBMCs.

CDR3 protein: CASSLGLAGMMEETQYF. CDR3 bases: TGTGCCAGCAGTTTGGGGCTAGCGGGAATGATGGAAGAGACCCAGTACTTC. This chain connects TRBV28 to TRBJ2-5, with 9 bases that match TRBD2. Germline V gene lookup returns CDR1 MDHEN and CDR2 SYDVKM. This CDR3 has 17 residues. V lost 3 bases to trimming and J lost 3 bases; unmatched junction nucleotides: 11.